This T cell receptor beta chain was retrieved from a study of T cell responses to AZD1222 COVID-19 vaccine. V was clipped by 0 bases and J by 5 bases, with 14 bases between them. The CDR3 has 15 amino acids. In germline, CDR1 is SGHRS, CDR2 YFSETQ. Assay: immunoSEQ multiplex PCR; the TCRdb copy retains only in-frame clones and omits some. The sample shows 95,000 to 100,000 clones, 70% to 90% of them seen only once. This chain links TRBV5-1 with TRBJ2-5, with D tentatively TRBD1 or TRBD2 (7 bases each). The receptor's source is an adult who received the AZD1222 COVID-19 vaccine. Sequenced material: peripheral blood, taken 28 days after the second AZD1222 dose. CDR3 coding DNA: TGCGCCAGCAGCTTGGCGCCAGGGGGAGGGGAGACCCAGTACTTC. Protein: CASSLAPGGGETQYF.